The 12 T cell receptor beta chains presented below share a single source sample, sequenced in a study of Graves' ophthalmopathy and Graves' hyperthyroidism. The study amplified TCR beta CDR3 regions using RNA transcripts. Second-round multiplex PCR followed a first-round RT-PCR using HTBI primers. In TCRdb, the multiplex PCR reads were re-called with MiXCR into one record per CDR3 protein. The table lists more than 15,000 distinct CDR3 sequences, about half of them singletons. Source material: peripheral blood. Receptor source: a middle-aged woman with stable Graves' hyperthyroidism.

The chain couples TRBV5-8 to TRBJ1-6; D is unresolved. Germline CDR1 reads SGHTS; CDR2 reads YDEGEE. This CDR3 is 14 amino acids long. V was trimmed by 4 bases and J by 8 bases, leaving 13 bases between them. The CDR3 spells CASSTRSDDSPLHF. CDR3 sequence (DNA): TGTGCCAGCAGCACGCGATCCGATGATTCACCCCTCCACTTT. The full variable domain, in which reference TRBV5-8 and TRBJ1-6 provide the parts outside the CDR3, is EAGVTQSPTHLIKTRGQQATLRCSPISGHTSVYWYQQALGLGLQFLLWYDEGEERNRGNFPPRFSGRQFPNYSSELNVNALELEDSALYLCASSTRSDDSPLHFGNGTRLTVT.

This clonotype was counted at least ten times. V is TRBV5-1 and J is TRBJ1-1; the match to TRBD1 covers 7 bases. This CDR3 has 14 residues. With V trimmed by 1 base and J by 3 bases, 3 bases remained unmatched. Germline CDR1 is SGHRS and CDR2 is YFSETQ. The CDR3 DNA follows: TGCGCCAGCAGCTTGTCTGGGACAGACACTGAAGCTTTCTTT. It translates to CASSLSGTDTEAFF. Drawing the rest from reference TRBV5-1 and TRBJ1-1, the complete variable domain is KAGVTQTPRYLIKTRGQQVTLSCSPISGHRSVSWYQQTPGQGLQFLFEYFSETQRNKGNFPGRFSGRQFSNSRSEMNVSTLELGDSALYLCASSLSGTDTEAFFGQGTRLTVV.

The sample holds one count of this clonotype. The CDR3 does not close with the conserved phenylalanine or tryptophan, likely indicating a read error. Because the CDR3's place on the DNA is in doubt, the DNA is left out and the CDR3 is given as listed by TCRdb. The chain joins TRBV20-1 to TRBJ2-3. From its first to its last residue, the CDR3 has 10 amino acids. Germline V CDR1 and CDR2: DFQATT, SNEGSKA (reference sequence). This CDR3 reads CSAQRSGQIY.

This clonotype was recorded a few times. One end of the junction is discordant with germline, which a read error may explain. The chain combines TRBV6-1 with TRBJ2-3, with 10 nucleotides matching TRBD1. Germline lookup yields CDR1 MNHNS and CDR2 SASEGT. The CDR3 has 15 residues. The CDR3: CASSEVGQGPDMQYF. The CDR3 region has the DNA TGTGCCAGCAGTGAAGTGGGACAGGGGCCAGATATGCAGTATTTT.

Comments on this clonotype: With a much larger clone just one base away, this may be a read error. In DNA, the CDR3 is TGTGCCAGCAGTGAAGGAAGGTGCGAGCAGTTCTTC. Protein product: CASSEGRCEQFF. The V gene is TRBV6-1, the J gene TRBJ2-1; D is unclear. This CDR3 is 12 amino acids long. Between the trimmed V and J ends, which lost 1 base and 10 bases, there was a span of 8 bases. Germline V gene sequence: CDR1 MNHNS, CDR2 SASEGT.

The rearrangement links TRBV6-5 to TRBJ2-7; TRBD2 matches at 9 bases. The CDR3 runs 17 residues. V shed 0 bases, J shed 1 base, and the junction held 7 bases outside the gene matches. CDR1 is MNHEY, CDR2 SVGAGI, per germline. The CDR3 region has the DNA TGTGCCAGCAGTTACTCAGAAGCGGGAGGTGAGTCCTACGAGCAGTACTTC. Protein sequence: CASSYSEAGGESYEQYF.

Concerning this clonotype itself: Relative to the germline gene, one junction end is altered; a read error may explain this. The V and J genes are TRBV24-1 and TRBJ2-7; the D is unclear. CDR1 and CDR2 (germline): KGHDR, SFDVKD. This CDR3 contains 16 residues. This chain's CDR3 is CATSDFERTDAYEQNF. CDR3 nucleotides: TGTGCCACCAGTGATTTCGAGAGAACAGACGCTTACGAGCAGAACTTC.

This clonotype came up many times. The V gene is TRBV12-3 or TRBV12-4, the J gene TRBJ2-2; unclear D gene. The CDR3 spans 12 residues. Deletions cut 5 bases from V and 4 bases from J, with 5 bases between. As DNA, the CDR3 is TGTGCCAGCAGTCCGCCCACCGGGGAGCTGTTTTTT. This gives the protein CASSPPTGELFF.

V is TRBV21-1 and J is TRBJ2-7; TRBD2, as called in the table, went unchecked against the DNA. TRBV21-1 is given as a pseudogene. This CDR3 region has 14 residues. The CDR3 coding sequence is TGTGCCAGCAGCAAACTCTGGGGTAGCGACGAGCAGTACTTC. It specifies CASSKLWGSDEQYF.

The chain is built from TRBV12-3 or TRBV12-4 and TRBJ2-7, with D uncertain. V was cut by 6 bases and J by 5 bases, with 11 bases left in between. This CDR3 contains 12 residues. Here the CDR3 reads CASSPGWDEQYF. DNA of the CDR3: TGTGCCAGCAGCCCCGGGTGGGACGAGCAGTACTTC.

Ten or more counts support this clonotype. The chain uses TRBV12-3 or TRBV12-4 and TRBJ2-3; D gene uncertain. With 5 bases removed from V and 0 bases from J, the gap between germline ends came to 0 bases. The CDR3 extends over 11 amino acids. CDR3 residues: CASSSTDTQYF. Written as DNA, the CDR3 is TGTGCCAGCAGTAGCACAGATACGCAGTATTTT.

This clonotype has more than one count but fewer than ten. V gene TRBV12-3 or TRBV12-4 combines with J gene TRBJ1-1; D uncertain. The CDR3 is 14 residues long. The V gene lost 7 bases and the J gene lost 0 bases, with 12 bases spanning the gap. CDR3 sequence (DNA): TGTGCCAGCACCGGGAACGGAATGAACACTGAAGCTTTCTTT. It is translated as CASTGNGMNTEAFF.